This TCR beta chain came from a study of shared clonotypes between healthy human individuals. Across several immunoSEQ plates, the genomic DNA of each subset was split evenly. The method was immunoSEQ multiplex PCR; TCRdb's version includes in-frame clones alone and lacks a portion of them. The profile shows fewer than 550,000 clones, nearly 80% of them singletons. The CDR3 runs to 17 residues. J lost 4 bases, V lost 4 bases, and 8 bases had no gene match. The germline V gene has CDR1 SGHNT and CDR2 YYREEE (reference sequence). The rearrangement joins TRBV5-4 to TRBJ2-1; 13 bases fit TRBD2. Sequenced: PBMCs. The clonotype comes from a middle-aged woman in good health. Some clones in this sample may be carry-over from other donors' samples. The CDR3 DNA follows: TGTGCCAGCAGCAGCGGGACTAGCGGGACCCTTTACAATGAGCAGTTCTTC. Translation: CASSSGTSGTLYNEQFF.